The sequence of this TCR beta chain was determined in a study of chemoradiotherapy in HPV16-positive cancers. The study, taken as a whole, reports: Candidate HPV-specific clones and E7-related TCR motifs grew in tumor during treatment.

On this clone: Its antigen is not identified.

The CDR3 is 17 amino acids. CDR1 is SGDLS and CDR2 is YYNGEE in the germline V gene. The V and J ends lost 4 bases and 1 base, in that order; junction bases with no gene match: 11. Generated by immunoSEQ multiplex PCR, the TCRdb table keeps only in-frame clones and is missing some. The table includes tens of thousands of clones, 73% detected once. The chain carries TRBV9 and TRBJ2-5; 9 positions match TRBD1. The TCR sequence derives from a human donor with HPV-associated anogenital cancer. The specimen was obtained from a patient who underwent chemoradiotherapy. CDR3 nucleotide sequence: TGTGCCAGCAGCCCGCGGACCGGGACAGGGACCCAAGAGACCCAGTACTTC. Its translation is CASSPRTGTGTQETQYF.